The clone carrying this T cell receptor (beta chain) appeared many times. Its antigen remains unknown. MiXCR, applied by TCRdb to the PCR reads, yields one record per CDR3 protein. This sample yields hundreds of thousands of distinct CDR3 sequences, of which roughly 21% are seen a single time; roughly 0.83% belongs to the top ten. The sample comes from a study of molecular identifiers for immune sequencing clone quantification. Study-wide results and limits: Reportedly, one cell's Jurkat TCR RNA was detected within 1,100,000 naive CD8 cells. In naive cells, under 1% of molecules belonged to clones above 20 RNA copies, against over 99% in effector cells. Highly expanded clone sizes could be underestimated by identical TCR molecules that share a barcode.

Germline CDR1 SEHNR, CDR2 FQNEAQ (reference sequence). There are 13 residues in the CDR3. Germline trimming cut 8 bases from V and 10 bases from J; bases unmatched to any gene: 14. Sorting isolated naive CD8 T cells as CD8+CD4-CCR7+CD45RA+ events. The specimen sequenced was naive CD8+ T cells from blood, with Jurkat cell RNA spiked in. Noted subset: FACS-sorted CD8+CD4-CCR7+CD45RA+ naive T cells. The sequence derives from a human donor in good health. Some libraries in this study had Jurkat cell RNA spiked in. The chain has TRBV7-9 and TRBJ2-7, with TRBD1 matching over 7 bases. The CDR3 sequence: CASEGPGDRYQYF. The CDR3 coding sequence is TGTGCCAGCGAGGGTCCCGGGGACAGATATCAGTACTTC.